Ten or more counts support the clone carrying this T cell receptor beta chain. Its target is unknown. The data belong to a study of read filtering for tumor transcriptome and immune sequencing. At the level of the study: Patients were approximately 17 male and some 13 female, mean age 65.9 years, range about 47 to 85. TCR-mapped reads were about 3.5 to 11 million with IR-seq versus about 75 to 1,400 with RNA-seq. R-ISS stage counts were 8 for I, about 17 for II, six or seven for III. Study-wide results and limits: Correlation between methods rose after single-read clonotypes were removed.

V was shortened by 4 bases and J by 5 bases, with 16 bases between the two germline ends. The length of the CDR3 is 14 residues. Germline CDR1 reads SGHRS; CDR2 reads YFSETQ. Molecular barcoded adaptors covering alpha/delta and beta/gamma chains were used on approximately 440 ng RNA. TCRdb called the reads again in MiXCR, with one record for every CDR3 protein. This table holds some 43,000 distinct CDR3 sequences, over 10% found once. The V call is TRBV5-1, the J call TRBJ2-7, with no clear D. Input material: a population of CD138-negative cells sorted from bone marrow. The TCR was taken from a donor over 35 with multiple myeloma. CDR3 coding DNA: TGCGCCAGCAGCGTAAGGACCGAAGCCGACGAGCAGTACTTC. It translates to CASSVRTEADEQYF.